This record covers a single T cell receptor (beta chain). This specimen belongs to a study of molecular identifiers for immune sequencing clone quantification. Bulk TCR libraries were made with methods that had been previously described and with listed TCR primers. TCRdb used MiXCR to reprocess the PCR reads, holding one entry per CDR3 protein. Of about 510,000 distinct CDR3 sequences in the sample, roughly 25% are singletons; the top ten hold 0.7% to 0.9%. It was from about 19,000 to 1,100,000 sorted cells, with 10%, 30% or 50% RNA, that naive CD8 libraries came. The authors gated naive CD8 T cells as CD8+CD4-CCR7+CD45RA+ for sorting. Material: naive CD8+ T cells from blood, with Jurkat cell RNA spiked in. Subset given: FACS-sorted CD8+CD4-CCR7+CD45RA+ naive T cells. The receptor was isolated from a human donor in good health. Some libraries in this study had Jurkat cell RNA spiked in.

CDR3 amino acids: CASSFSRAEAFF. The CDR3 region has the DNA TGTGCCAGCAGCTTTTCCAGGGCTGAAGCTTTCTTT. This sequence joins TRBV13 and TRBJ1-1; a possible D gene is TRBD1 (5 bases). The germline V gene encodes CDR1 PRHDT and CDR2 FYEKMQ (reference sequence). The CDR3 consists of 12 residues. V lost 3 bases to trimming and J lost 6 bases, with 8 bases between them.